This T cell receptor (beta chain) was identified during a study of monozygotic twins with inflammatory bowel disease. Reprocessing the 5' RACE reads, TCRdb reports a single entry for every CDR3 protein and omits DNA. This repertoire comprises some 450,000 distinct CDR3 sequences; its ten largest clones make up roughly 2.3%. Whole blood without T cell sorting served as the source of isolated total RNA. The CDR3 is 12 residues long. Germline CDR1 is ENHRY and CDR2 is SYGVKD. This chain uses TRBV10-3 with TRBJ2-2; with no DNA, the TCRdb D assignment of TRBD1 cannot be verified. The sample consisted of blood. The source is a human donor with ulcerative colitis or Crohn's disease, or a healthy co-twin of an affected twin (not recorded which). CDR3 loop: CAISWDGGELFF.